The TCR beta chain described here comes from a study of OX40 agonist ivuxolimab in advanced cancers. About the research overall: Patients' therapy was ivuxolimab, an antibody that acts as an agonist of OX40 (CD134).

TCRdb's copy holds only in-frame clones and misses some; the assay was immunoSEQ multiplex PCR. The repertoire holds 40,000 to 60,000 clones, over 75% seen once, with 7.9% in the top ten. Study-wide results and limits: Blood T cells, both CD4+ and CD8+, expanded clonally by week 6 at 0.1 to 3.0 mg/kg.

Germline CDR1 KGHSH, CDR2 LQKENI. V gave up 5 bases and J gave up 5 bases, with 15 bases separating them. The CDR3 has 14 amino acids. A note on this clone: Its antigen is unknown.

The V and J genes are TRBV18 and TRBJ2-5; D might be TRBD1 (6 bases). The receptor was isolated from an adult with an advanced solid tumor such as melanoma, head and neck, liver or kidney cancer. The sequencing here drew on CD4+ or CD8+ T cells sorted from blood, taken in a trial of the OX40 agonist ivuxolimab. CDR3 nucleotides: TGTGCCAGCTCATCCAATTCCCAGGGGGAGACCCAGTACTTC. Amino acids: CASSSNSQGETQYF.